These T cell receptor beta chains were read from a single sample in a study of OX40 agonist ivuxolimab in advanced cancers. Clones were sequenced by immunoSEQ multiplex PCR, and TCRdb holds only the in-frame ones, with some missing. The sample holds 15,000 to 25,000 clones, under 90% seen once. The sequences come from CD4+ or CD8+ T cells sorted from blood, collected in a trial of the OX40 agonist ivuxolimab. These receptors were collected from an adult with an advanced solid tumor such as melanoma, head and neck, liver or kidney cancer. CDR3s include the opening cysteine and the closing phenylalanine or tryptophan. A D gene is named only where the DNA matches it firmly. Size is omitted from some rows. Given values are once, few, many or a class for expanded clones.

>TRBJ1-1|TRBV6-5|TRBD1|once
CASRNGGGNTEAFF
TGTGCCAGCAGGAACGGAGGGGGCAACACTGAAGCTTTCTTT
>TRBJ2-3|TRBV18|NA|NA
CASSPTARADTQYF
TGTGCCAGCTCACCTACCGCCCGCGCAGATACGCAGTATTTT
>TRBJ1-2|TRBV13|NA|NA
CASDSAPYSGQAYGYTF
TGTGCCAGTGATTCAGCCCCTTATTCCGGCCAGGCCTATGGCTACACCTTC
>TRBJ2-7|TRBV5-6|NA|NA
CASSLGSAGYEQYF
TGTGCCAGCAGCTTGGGATCGGCGGGCTACGAGCAGTACTTC
>TRBJ2-7|TRBV6-6|NA|NA
CASRDTGNYEQYF
TGTGCCAGCAGGGATACCGGGAATTACGAGCAGTACTTC
>TRBJ2-5|TRBV19|TRBD2|NA
CASSGRAGETQYF
TGTGCCAGTAGCGGGAGGGCCGGGGAGACCCAGTACTTC
>TRBJ2-3|TRBV27|TRBD2|NA
CASSRRSGGGSTDTQYF
TGTGCCAGCAGTCGCCGTTCGGGGGGGGGTAGCACAGATACGCAGTATTTT
>TRBJ1-4|TRBV30|NA|NA
CAWSVSGTTNEKLFF
TGTGCCTGGAGTGTATCAGGGACAACTAATGAAAAACTGTTTTTT
>TRBJ1-1|TRBV30|NA|NA
CAWSWGITEAFF
TGTGCCTGGAGTTGGGGGATCACTGAAGCTTTCTTT
>TRBJ2-1|TRBV6-1|NA|NA
CASYPGTAYNEQFF
TGTGCCAGCTACCCCGGGACCGCATACAATGAGCAGTTCTTC
>TRBJ2-7|TRBV7-2|TRBD1|NA
CASSSTWTGYYEQYF
TGTGCCAGCAGCTCAACCTGGACAGGATACTACGAGCAGTACTTC
>TRBJ1-4|TRBV19|NA|once
CASSVQGTNEKLFF
TGTGCCAGTAGTGTACAGGGAACTAATGAAAAACTGTTTTTT
>TRBJ1-1|TRBV13|NA|NA
CASSPGAGMNTEAFF
TGTGCCAGCAGCCCCGGGGCCGGCATGAACACTGAAGCTTTCTTT
>TRBJ1-5|TRBV28|NA|NA
CASAYGKLSNQPQHF
TGTGCCAGCGCTTACGGGAAACTTAGCAATCAGCCCCAGCATTTT
>TRBJ2-5|TRBV28|NA|NA
CASSSQKETQYF
TGTGCCAGCAGTTCGCAGAAAGAGACCCAGTACTTC
>TRBJ2-5|TRBV4-2|TRBD2|NA
CASSQALAGGLLRTQYF
TGTGCCAGCAGCCAAGCCCTAGCGGGGGGACTACTTCGGACCCAGTACTTC
>TRBJ1-2|TRBV7-8|NA|NA
CASSLTGLDTYGYTF
TGTGCCAGCAGCCTAACCGGACTCGACACCTATGGCTACACCTTC
>TRBJ1-3|TRBV19|NA|NA
CASSMSAGNTIYF
TGTGCCAGTAGTATGTCGGCTGGAAACACCATATATTTT
>TRBJ2-5|TRBV5-1|NA|NA
CASSLVTGQQETQYF
TGCGCCAGCAGCTTGGTAACGGGACAACAAGAGACCCAGTACTTC
>TRBJ2-3|TRBV18|TRBD2|NA
CASSPPNRGGRADTQYF
TGTGCCAGCTCACCACCAAATCGGGGGGGCCGCGCAGATACGCAGTATTTT
>TRBJ1-1|TRBV7-6|NA|NA
CASSTTSTALNTEAFF
TGTGCCAGCAGCACCACCAGCACAGCTTTGAACACTGAAGCTTTCTTT
>TRBJ1-5|TRBV5-3|TRBD1|NA
CARSPGGQPQHF
TGTGCCAGAAGTCCAGGGGGTCAGCCCCAGCATTTT
>TRBJ2-4|TRBV10-1|NA|NA
CASSGDWDLAKNIQYF
TGCGCCAGCAGTGGGGACTGGGACCTAGCCAAAAACATTCAGTACTTC
>TRBJ1-3|TRBV6-1|NA|NA
CASTRQDVAGNTIYF
TGTGCCAGCACCAGACAGGATGTAGCTGGAAACACCATATATTTT
>TRBJ1-2|TRBV19|NA|NA
CASSGRFTKYGYAF
TGTGCCAGTAGTGGGAGGTTCACTAAATATGGCTACGCCTTC
>TRBJ2-6|TRBV9|NA|NA
CASSVDFSAGGSGANVLTF
TGTGCCAGCAGCGTAGATTTTAGTGCCGGGGGCTCTGGGGCCAACGTCCTGACTTTC
>TRBJ1-2|TRBV19|NA|NA
CASSPVLDSRYGYTF
TGTGCCAGTAGTCCCGTTCTGGACAGCCGCTATGGCTACACCTTC
>TRBJ2-5|TRBV6-6|NA|NA
CASSHPERAETQYF
TGTGCCAGCAGCCACCCTGAGAGGGCGGAGACCCAGTACTTC
>TRBJ2-2|TRBV4-1|TRBD1|once
CASERGLNTGELFF
TGCGCCAGCGAAAGGGGGCTTAACACCGGGGAGCTGTTTTTT
>TRBJ2-3|TRBV5-4|NA|NA
CASTRRSYADTQYF
TGTGCCAGCACCCGACGGAGTTACGCAGATACGCAGTATTTT
>TRBJ2-1|TRBV30|NA|NA
CAWSYSRGSYNEQFF
TGTGCCTGGAGTTACTCACGGGGCTCCTACAATGAGCAGTTCTTC
>TRBJ2-5|TRBV6-5|NA|NA
CASSFPVRPLKETQYF
TGTGCCAGCAGTTTCCCGGTCCGACCCCTAAAGGAGACCCAGTACTTC
>TRBJ2-3|TRBV4-2|TRBD1|NA
CASSRGQGTDTQYF
TGTGCCAGCAGCAGGGGACAGGGCACAGATACGCAGTATTTT
>TRBJ1-2|TRBV5-5|NA|NA
CASSLAPRQYGYTF
TGTGCCAGCAGCCTCGCGCCGCGTCAGTATGGCTACACCTTC
>TRBJ2-7|TRBV4-1|NA|NA
CASSPSGAGGSYEQYF
TGCGCCAGCAGCCCCTCAGGGGCAGGGGGGTCCTACGAGCAGTACTTC
>TRBJ2-7|TRBV15|TRBD2|NA
CATSREPPSSSGGYEQYF
TGTGCCACCAGCAGAGAGCCCCCGAGTAGTAGCGGGGGATACGAGCAGTACTTC